The entry that follows covers one T cell receptor (beta chain) sequence. This specimen comes from a study of T cells after yellow fever vaccination. Germline V lookup: CDR1 ENHRY, CDR2 SYGVKD. The CDR3 totals 13 residues. TCRdb redid the calling of the 5' RACE reads with MiXCR, one entry per CDR3 protein. This table holds about 370,000 distinct CDR3 sequences, around 10% found once. The receptor was isolated from a man aged 18 to 30 who received the YFV17D yellow fever vaccine. This specimen was PBMCs, taken on the day of the first yellow fever vaccination. The chain carries TRBV10-3 and TRBJ2-1; 10 positions match TRBD2. The CDR3 region has the DNA TGTACCGTCAGCGGGGGGGCCAGGAATGAGCAGTTCTTC. Encoded protein: CTVSGGARNEQFF.